Below are 18 T cell receptor beta chains sequenced from a single sample in a study of Ad26.COV2.S vaccination and SARS-CoV-2 variants. Using immunoSEQ multiplex PCR, the repertoire was profiled, and TCRdb retains in-frame clones only, with some absent. The data show 350,000 to 450,000 clones, about 91% seen once. Sequenced here: peripheral blood, sampled after recovery from COVID-19. These receptors were obtained from a human donor who had recovered from COVID-19.

CDR3 DNA: TGTGCCAGCAGCCAATGGGAAGCGGGGGTCCGGGATACGCAGTATTTT. Its protein product is CASSQWEAGVRDTQYF. The J gene is TRBJ2-3, the V gene TRBV14, with 8 positions matching TRBD2. The V and J ends lost 2 bases and 6 bases, in that order; junction bases with no gene match: 10. CDR3 length equals 16 residues. Germline values: CDR1 SGHDN, CDR2 FVKESK. Filled out from reference TRBV14 and TRBJ2-3, the complete variable domain reads EAGVTQFPSHSVIEKGQTVTLRCDPISGHDNLYWYRRVMGKEIKFLLHFVKESKQDESGMPNNRFLAERTGGTYSTLKVQPAELEDSGVYFCASSQWEAGVRDTQYFGPGTRLTVL.

V usage is TRBV4-3 and J usage is TRBJ1-6; D gene uncertain. The CDR3 is made up of 17 amino acids. Germline V gene data show CDR1 as LGHNA and CDR2 as YSLEER. Trimming left V 0 bases short and J 0 bases short, with 9 bases between. The CDR3: CASSQDHSISYNSPLHF. The DNA of the CDR3 is TGCGCCAGCAGCCAAGATCATTCAATCTCCTATAATTCACCCCTCCACTTT.

The chain joins TRBV27 to TRBJ1-2; perhaps TRBD1 as D (5 bases). CDR3 length: 15 amino acids. The germline CDR1 and CDR2 sequences are MNHEY and SMNVEV (reference sequence). With 7 bases removed from V and 5 bases from J, the gap between germline ends came to 20 bases. The CDR3 DNA reads TGTGCCAGCACCCTATCGCCGGGACGAACATATGGCTACACCTTC. This gives the protein CASTLSPGRTYGYTF.

The chain recombines TRBV24-1 with TRBJ1-1; D is ambiguous. Germline CDR1 KGHDR, CDR2 SFDVKD. Trimming left V 0 bases short and J 4 bases short, with 38 bases between. There are 24 residues in the CDR3. CDR3 DNA sequence: TGTGCCACCAGTGATTTGCACAGTGCTTCTTGGCCACCTGCTCTAGGGATCGGAGGCACTGAAGCTTTCTTT. Translation gives CATSDLHSASWPPALGIGGTEAFF.

The V call is TRBV12-5, the J call TRBJ2-7; D is possibly TRBD1 (6 bases). CDR3 length: 12 amino acids. V dropped 6 bases and J dropped 6 bases, with 12 bases sitting between them. The germline V gene has CDR1 LGHNT and CDR2 FRNRAP. The CDR3 loop reads CASGLTGLEQYF. CDR3 DNA sequence: TGTGCTAGTGGGTTAACAGGGCTCGAGCAGTACTTC.

This clone was seen only once. V is TRBV20-1 and J is TRBJ1-5; 9 bases line up with TRBD1. CDR1 is DFQATT and CDR2 is SNEGSKA in the germline V gene (reference sequence). V lost 3 bases, J lost 4 bases, and 10 bases stayed unmatched. The CDR3 is 16 amino acids. The CDR3: CSASQRTGDGNQPQHF. Here the CDR3 DNA reads TGCAGTGCTAGTCAGAGGACAGGGGACGGGAATCAGCCCCAGCATTTT.

This chain joins TRBV18 and TRBJ1-2; TRBD1 agrees at 12 bases. The ends lost 4 bases at V and 7 bases at J; junction bases unmatched: 4. In germline, CDR1 is KGHSH, CDR2 LQKENI. The CDR3 runs to 14 residues. CDR3 region: CASSRDRGLSGYTF. The CDR3 DNA reads TGTGCCAGCTCACGGGACAGGGGGCTTTCTGGCTACACCTTC.

This clone was seen once. V usage is TRBV10-2 and J usage is TRBJ2-7; D is perhaps TRBD2 (7 bases). V was shortened by 2 bases and J by 0 bases, with 14 bases between the two germline ends. The germline CDR1 and CDR2 sequences are WSHSY and SAAADI. CDR3 length: 16 residues. The CDR3 region has the DNA TGCGCCAGCAGTGAGCTAGGGGGGGAAAACTCCTACGAGCAGTACTTC. This translates into CASSELGGENSYEQYF.

This rearrangement joins TRBV7-9 to TRBJ2-7; D unclear. Germline V gene lookup returns CDR1 SEHNR and CDR2 FQNEAQ (reference sequence). CDR3 length: 14 residues. V shed 1 base and J shed 5 bases, with 12 bases lying between them. CDR3 sequence (DNA): TGTGCCAGCAGCTTAGTATCCAGTGTTGACGAGCAGTACTTC. Residues: CASSLVSSVDEQYF.

This clone came up once. This chain links TRBV5-4 with TRBJ1-2; TRBD1 is a possible D gene (5 bases). V was clipped by 0 bases and J by 0 bases, with 9 bases between them. The CDR3 has 15 residues. CDR1 SGHNT and CDR2 YYREEE come from the germline V gene (reference sequence). The CDR3 sequence: CASSLGQLPNYGYTF. For the CDR3, the DNA is TGTGCCAGCAGCTTGGGACAGTTACCTAACTATGGCTACACCTTC.

This clone was seen a few times. V is TRBV19 and J is TRBJ1-5, with D tentatively TRBD1 (5 bases). The CDR3 runs to 14 residues. CDR1 and CDR2 (germline): LNHDA, SQIVND (reference sequence). Trimming removed 3 bases at V and 7 bases at J, with 13 bases between. The CDR3 protein is CASSISGSGQPQHF. The CDR3 coding sequence is TGTGCCAGTAGTATTTCGGGGTCAGGGCAGCCCCAGCATTTT.

The rearrangement uses TRBV20-1 and TRBJ1-3; D is unresolved. Germline CDR1 is DFQATT and CDR2 is SNEGSKA (reference sequence). The CDR3 loop spans 15 amino acids. The germline V and J ends were trimmed by 3 bases and 0 bases, with 12 bases remaining between them. CDR3 sequence: CSASSGLNSGNTIYF. The CDR3 bases are TGCAGTGCTAGTTCCGGACTGAACTCTGGAAACACCATATATTTT.

The rearrangement uses TRBV11-1 and TRBJ1-2; D is unclear. Trimming stripped 5 bases from V and 2 bases from J, with 18 bases between. The CDR3 consists of 16 residues. Germline assignment: CDR1 SGHAT and CDR2 FQDESV (reference sequence). The CDR3 DNA sequence: TGTGCCAGCAGCCCCAACCAACGGACGGCGAACTATGGCTACACCTTC. Amino acids: CASSPNQRTANYGYTF.

CDR3 sequence: CASGGGGGTEIDYEQYF. Here the CDR3 DNA reads TGTGCCTCGGGGGGAGGCGGGGGGACCGAAATAGACTACGAGCAGTACTTC. The chain employs TRBV24-1 and TRBJ2-7; TRBD2 aligns across 8 bases. From germline, CDR1 is KGHDR and CDR2 SFDVKD. V was pared by 12 bases and J by 3 bases, with 21 bases of the junction left unmatched. There are 17 residues in the CDR3.

The genes are TRBV3-1 (or the pseudogene TRBV3-2) and TRBJ1-2; possible D gene TRBD1, 6 bases. The germline V and J ends were trimmed by 4 bases and 2 bases, with 11 bases remaining between them. Germline lookup yields CDR1 LGHDT and CDR2 YNNKEL (reference sequence). The CDR3 totals 14 residues. The CDR3 DNA reads TGTGCCAGCAGCCTCCACAGGGAAAACTATGGCTACACCTTC. It yields the protein CASSLHRENYGYTF.

V and J are TRBV6-4 and TRBJ1-5; perhaps TRBD1 as D (5 bases). V lost 3 bases and J 7 bases, leaving 10 bases between the germline ends. This CDR3 comprises 13 residues. CDR1 is MRHNA and CDR2 is SNTAGT in the germline V gene. The CDR3, as DNA: TGTGCCAGCAGTGAAGGGGTCAGGCAGCCCCAGCATTTT. Its protein is CASSEGVRQPQHF.

The CDR3 protein is CASSLGGQGGNYGYTF. The CDR3 DNA follows: TGTGCCAGCAGCTTGGGTGGACAGGGGGGTAACTATGGCTACACCTTC. The genes are TRBV5-6 and TRBJ1-2; 10 bases are a match to TRBD1. The CDR3 spans 16 residues. V dropped 0 bases and J dropped 1; count of bases not matched to a gene: 3. In germline, CDR1 is SGHDT, CDR2 YYEEEE.

The V call is TRBV27, the J call TRBJ2-2; D is possibly TRBD2 (5 bases). The V and J ends lost 5 bases and 7 bases respectively, with 11 bases between them. The CDR3 consists of 13 residues. The germline gives CDR1 MNHEY, CDR2 SMNVEV (reference sequence). CDR3 amino acids: CASSQVAGGELFF. The CDR3 DNA sequence: TGTGCCAGCAGTCAAGTGGCGGGCGGGGAGCTGTTTTTT.